This note documents a single TCR beta chain sequence. The antigen is undetermined. This specimen comes from a study of CD8 T cells in ankylosing spondylitis. Notes on the study in general: CD8+ by phenotype, disease-linked clones were relatively rare in peripheral blood. Within ankylosing spondylitis blood, a TCR beta motif made up of seven or eight highly homologous variants appeared to be characteristic. Past research had described some motif variants in reactive arthritis synovial fluid and blood. Matched ankylosing spondylitis synovial fluid reportedly contained a significantly enriched population of disease-linked clones.

This CDR3 is 14 amino acids long. Trimming took 5 bases from V and 6 from J; bases not matched to a gene: 5. Looked up from germline, CDR1 is KGHDR and CDR2 is SFDVKD. As the method for making TCR beta libraries, quantitative 5'-RACE with molecular barcodes was used. Via MiXCR, TCRdb re-called the 5' RACE reads, giving one row per CDR3 protein. The sample records more than 300,000 distinct CDR3 sequences, approximately 8.2% being singletons. The TCR was taken from a male donor with ankylosing spondylitis. The rearrangement joins TRBV24-1 to TRBJ2-3; 9 bases line up with TRBD2. Material for sequencing was blood, either unsorted or a sorted T cell fraction (not recorded which). The CDR3 DNA reads TGTGCCACCAGTGCGGCTAGCGGGATTGATACGCAGTATTTT. Protein product: CATSAASGIDTQYF.